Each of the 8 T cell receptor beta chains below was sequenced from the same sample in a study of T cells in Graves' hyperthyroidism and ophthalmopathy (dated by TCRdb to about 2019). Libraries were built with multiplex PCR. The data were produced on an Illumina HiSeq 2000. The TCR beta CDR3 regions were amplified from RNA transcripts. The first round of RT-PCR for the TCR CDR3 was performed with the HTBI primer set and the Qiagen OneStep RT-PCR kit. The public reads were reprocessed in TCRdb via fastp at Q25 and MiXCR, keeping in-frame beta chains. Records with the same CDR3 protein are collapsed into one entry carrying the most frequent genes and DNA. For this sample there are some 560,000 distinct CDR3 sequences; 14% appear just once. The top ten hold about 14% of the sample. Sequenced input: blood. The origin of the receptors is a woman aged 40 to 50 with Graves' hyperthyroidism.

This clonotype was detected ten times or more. The CDR3 loop is CSASSPTSGSLDEQFF. In nucleotides, the CDR3 is TGCAGTGCTAGTAGTCCGACTAGCGGGAGTTTAGATGAGCAGTTCTTC. This sequence joins TRBV20-1 and TRBJ2-1; 12 nucleotides line up with TRBD2. There are 16 residues in the CDR3. Germline CDR1 is DFQATT and CDR2 is SNEGSKA (reference sequence). V was clipped by 3 bases and J by 8 bases; unmatched bases: 11.

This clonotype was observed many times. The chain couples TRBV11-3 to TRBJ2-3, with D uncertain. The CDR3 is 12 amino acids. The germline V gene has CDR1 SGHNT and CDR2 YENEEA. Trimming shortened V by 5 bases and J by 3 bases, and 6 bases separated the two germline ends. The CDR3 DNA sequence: TGTGCCAGCAGCCAAATAACAGATACGCAGTATTTT. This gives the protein CASSQITDTQYF.

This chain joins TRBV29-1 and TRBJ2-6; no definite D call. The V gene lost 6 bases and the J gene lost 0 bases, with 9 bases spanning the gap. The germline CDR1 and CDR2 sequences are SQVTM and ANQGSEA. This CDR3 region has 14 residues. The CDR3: CSVAGVSGANVLTF. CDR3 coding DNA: TGCAGCGTCGCAGGCGTCTCTGGGGCCAACGTCCTGACTTTC.

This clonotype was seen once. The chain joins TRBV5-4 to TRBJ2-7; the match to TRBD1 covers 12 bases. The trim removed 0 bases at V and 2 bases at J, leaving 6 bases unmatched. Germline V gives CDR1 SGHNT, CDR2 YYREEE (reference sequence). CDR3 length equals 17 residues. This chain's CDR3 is CASSLGLGQGAPYEQYF. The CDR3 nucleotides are TGTGCCAGCAGCTTGGGATTGGGACAGGGGGCCCCCTACGAGCAGTACTTC.

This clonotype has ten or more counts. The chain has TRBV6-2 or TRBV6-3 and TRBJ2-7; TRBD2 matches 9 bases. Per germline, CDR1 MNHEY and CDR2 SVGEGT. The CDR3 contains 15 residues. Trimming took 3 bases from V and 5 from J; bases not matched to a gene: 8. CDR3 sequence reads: CASSYKAGGPHEQYF. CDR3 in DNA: TGTGCCAGCAGTTATAAGGCGGGAGGGCCCCACGAGCAGTACTTC.

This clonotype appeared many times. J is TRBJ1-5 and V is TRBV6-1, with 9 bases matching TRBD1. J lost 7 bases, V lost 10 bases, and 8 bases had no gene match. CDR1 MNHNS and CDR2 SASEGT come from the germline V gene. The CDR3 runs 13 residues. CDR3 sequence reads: CAITGTGNQPQHF. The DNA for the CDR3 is TGTGCCATCACCGGGACAGGGAACCAGCCCCAGCATTTT.

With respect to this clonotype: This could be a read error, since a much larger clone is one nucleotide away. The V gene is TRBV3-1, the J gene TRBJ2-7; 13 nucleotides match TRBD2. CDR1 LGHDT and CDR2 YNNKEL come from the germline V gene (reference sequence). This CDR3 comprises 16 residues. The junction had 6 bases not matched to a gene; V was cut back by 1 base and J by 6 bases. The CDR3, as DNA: TGTGCCAGCAGCCAAGGGACTAGCGGGAGATCTGTCGAGCAGTACTTC. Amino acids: CASSQGTSGRSVEQYF.

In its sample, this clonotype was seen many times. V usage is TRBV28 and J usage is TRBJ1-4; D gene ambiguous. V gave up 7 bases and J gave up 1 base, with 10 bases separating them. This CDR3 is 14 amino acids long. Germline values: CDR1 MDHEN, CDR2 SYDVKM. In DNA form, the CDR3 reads TGTGCCAGCAACAACTGGGAAACTAATGAAAAACTGTTTTTT. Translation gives CASNNWETNEKLFF.